The TCR beta chain under discussion was sequenced for a study of blood T cell repertoires in COVID-19. Clones were sequenced by immunoSEQ multiplex PCR, and TCRdb holds only the in-frame ones, with some missing. This table holds roughly 390,000 clones, roughly 85% found once. V was clipped by 4 bases and J by 1 base, with 4 bases between them. The germline V gene has CDR1 LGHNT and CDR2 FRNRAP. This CDR3 has 12 residues. The chain has TRBV12-5 and TRBJ1-1; D unclear. The receptor was derived from a woman aged 18-29 years with acute or convalescent COVID-19. Sequenced sample: peripheral blood. The CDR3 protein is CASGSKNTEAFF. The CDR3, as DNA: TGTGCTAGTGGTTCCAAGAACACTGAAGCTTTCTTT.